Following are 19 T cell receptor beta chains from one sample sequenced in a study of cytomegalovirus exposure and HLA in healthy donors. In the PCR, 60 Vbeta and 13 Jbeta primers were used. Sequencing used immunoSEQ multiplex PCR; TCRdb keeps in-frame clones, though not all of them. The table lists 99,000 or so clones, over 75% of them singletons. The sample was PBMCs. Receptors were obtained from a man aged 25 to 45 in good health and CMV-seropositive.

V usage is TRBV19 and J usage is TRBJ2-6, with 9 bases aligning to TRBD1. CDR1 is LNHDA and CDR2 is SQIVND in the germline V gene (reference sequence). This CDR3 contains 18 residues. J lost 0 bases, V lost 5 bases, and 8 bases had no gene match. CDR3 in DNA: TGTGCCAGTAGTTTCCCGGGACAGGGTAGCTCTGGGGCCAACGTCCTGACTTTC. It codes for CASSFPGQGSSGANVLTF.

V is TRBV7-2 and J is TRBJ1-5; TRBD1 is a possible D gene (5 bases). This CDR3 comprises 13 residues. Trimming cost V 5 bases and J 7 bases, with 12 bases left between them. Germline lookup yields CDR1 SGHTA and CDR2 FQGNSA. CDR3 region: CASSRRGRQPQHF. The CDR3 bases are TGTGCCAGCAGCCGGAGGGGCAGACAGCCCCAGCATTTT.

This chain connects TRBV10-3 to TRBJ2-7; D remains ambiguous. Germline loops: CDR1 ENHRY, CDR2 SYGVKD. The CDR3 length is 16 residues. Between the trimmed V and J ends, which lost 2 bases and 0 bases, there was a span of 14 bases. The CDR3 DNA reads TGTGCCATCAGTGAGACGCAGTTAAGGAGCTCCTACGAGCAGTACTTC. Translation: CAISETQLRSSYEQYF.

This chain joins TRBV6-6 and TRBJ1-1; unclear D gene. Germline CDR1 reads MNHNY; CDR2 reads SVGAGI (reference sequence). This CDR3 spans 14 amino acids. V was shortened by 0 bases and J by 8 bases, with 13 bases between the two germline ends. DNA for the CDR3: TGTGCCAGCAGTTACTCTCCTGGCACACAGGAAGCTTTCTTT. Translation gives CASSYSPGTQEAFF.

The gene calls are TRBV7-9 and TRBJ2-1; possibly TRBD2 for D (6 bases). V was shortened by 1 base and J by 7 bases, with 11 bases between the two germline ends. This CDR3 contains 14 residues. CDR1 is SEHNR, CDR2 FQNEAQ, per germline (reference sequence). The chain's CDR3 is CASSLGGTDNEQFF. CDR3 bases: TGTGCCAGCAGCTTAGGTGGGACTGATAATGAGCAGTTCTTC.

The J gene is TRBJ1-2, the V gene TRBV9, with D possibly matching TRBD1 (6 bases). This CDR3 is built from 14 residues. From germline, CDR1 is SGDLS and CDR2 YYNGEE. V was clipped by 8 bases and J by 3 bases, with 17 bases between them. CDR3 sequence: CASSSGGLHYGYTF. The CDR3 region has the DNA TGTGCCAGTTCCTCGGGGGGGCTACACTATGGCTACACCTTC.

The J gene is TRBJ2-1, the V gene TRBV25-1, with 8 bases lining up with TRBD1. This CDR3 region has 15 residues. V was pared by 3 bases and J by 8 bases, with 9 bases of the junction left unmatched. Germline V CDR1 and CDR2: MGHDK, SYGVNS. The CDR3 sequence is CASSDWTGNRDEQFF. The CDR3 coding sequence is TGTGCCAGCAGTGACTGGACAGGGAACAGGGATGAGCAGTTCTTC. Variable domain in full (rest from reference TRBV25-1 and TRBJ2-1): EADIYQTPRYLVIGTGKKITLECSQTMGHDKMYWYQQDPGMELHLIHYSYGVNSTEKGDLSSESTVSRIRTEHFPLTLESARPSHTSQYLCASSDWTGNRDEQFFGPGTRLTVL.

The chain combines TRBV6-5 with TRBJ2-5, with D possibly being TRBD2 (7 bases). The V end lost 6 bases, the J end lost 5 bases, and 13 bases lay between the germline ends. Germline loops: CDR1 MNHEY, CDR2 SVGAGI. CDR3 length equals 13 residues. The CDR3 sequence is CASSPGGRETQYF. The CDR3 nucleotides read TGTGCCAGCAGCCCGGGGGGCCGGGAGACCCAGTACTTC.

CDR3 region: CASSFGLNQPQHF. As DNA, the CDR3 is TGTGCCAGCAGCTTTGGACTCAATCAGCCCCAGCATTTT. The J gene is TRBJ1-5, the V gene TRBV11-1, with D unclear. There are 13 residues in the CDR3. CDR1 and CDR2 from the germline V gene are SGHAT and FQDESV (reference sequence). Trimming removed 3 bases at V and 3 bases at J, with 6 bases between. Full variable domain (outside the CDR3, taken from reference TRBV11-1 and TRBJ1-5): EAEVAQSPRYKITEKSQAVAFWCDPISGHATLYWYRQILGQGPELLVQFQDESVVDDSQLPKDRFSAERLKGVDSTLKIQPAELGDSAMYLCASSFGLNQPQHFGDGTRLSIL.

The rearrangement joins TRBV7-8 to TRBJ2-7; 8 positions match TRBD2. The CDR3 sequence is 15 residues long. Per germline, CDR1 SGHVS and CDR2 FQNEAQ. Trimming removed 0 bases from V and 3 bases from J; junction bases left unmatched: 4. CDR3 in DNA: TGTGCCAGCAGCTTAGCGCGGGGGGATTACTACGAGCAGTACTTC. It translates to CASSLARGDYYEQYF.

This clone was observed a handful of times. The rearrangement uses TRBV30 and TRBJ1-3; no clear D. The CDR3 runs to 12 residues. Germline V gene sequence: CDR1 GTSNPN, CDR2 SVGIG (reference sequence). The V end lost 1 base, the J end lost 2 bases, and 3 bases lay between the germline ends. The CDR3 reads CAWSGPGNTIYF. As DNA, the CDR3 is TGTGCCTGGAGTGGGCCTGGAAACACCATATATTTT.

The V gene is TRBV5-4, the J gene TRBJ2-7; 13 nucleotides match TRBD2. The germline CDR1 and CDR2 sequences are SGHNT and YYREEE (reference sequence). The junction had 6 bases not matched to a gene; V was cut back by 1 base and J by 5 bases. This CDR3 is built from 16 residues. The CDR3: CASSLPLAGGKNEQYF. As DNA, the CDR3 is TGTGCCAGCAGCTTGCCACTAGCGGGGGGGAAAAACGAGCAGTACTTC.

The V and J genes are TRBV29-1 and TRBJ2-7, with 7 bases fitting TRBD2. Trimming removed 2 bases from V and 5 bases from J; junction bases left unmatched: 6. The CDR3 spans 13 residues. Germline CDR1 is SQVTM and CDR2 is ANQGSEA. The CDR3 DNA is TGCAGCGTTGAAAGGACTAGAGGCGACGAGCAGTACTTC. Its translation: CSVERTRGDEQYF.

This clone was detected only once. The gene calls are TRBV7-9 and TRBJ2-5; D is uncertain. CDR1 and CDR2 from the germline V gene are SEHNR and FQNEAQ (reference sequence). Trimming left V 2 bases short and J 2 bases short, with 12 bases between. This CDR3 is built from 15 residues. Here the CDR3 DNA reads TGTGCCAGCAGCTTACCGCTATCGCTACAAGAGACCCAGTACTTC. Translation gives CASSLPLSLQETQYF.

As concerns this clone: The CDR3 does not end in the conserved phenylalanine or tryptophan, so this is likely a read error. The V call is TRBV5-1, the J call TRBJ2-7; D is perhaps TRBD1 (6 bases). The V gene's germline CDR1 is SGHRS and CDR2 YFSETQ. CDR3 length: 14 amino acids. V lost 1 base to trimming and J lost 3 bases, with 11 bases between them. CDR3 loop: CASSLSGDNYEQYL. Written as DNA, the CDR3 is TGCGCCAGCAGCTTGTCAGGGGATAACTACGAGCAGTACCTC.

This clone has only a few counts. The rearrangement links TRBV6-1 to TRBJ1-5; no definite D call. The length of the CDR3 is 13 residues. Per germline, CDR1 MNHNS and CDR2 SASEGT. V was clipped by 0 bases and J by 6 bases, with 6 bases between them. The CDR3 protein is CASSEASVQPQHF. DNA for the CDR3: TGTGCCAGCAGTGAAGCCTCAGTTCAGCCCCAGCATTTT.

The rearrangement joins TRBV10-3 to TRBJ1-1, with a tentative D call TRBD1 (6 bases). The germline V gene encodes CDR1 ENHRY and CDR2 SYGVKD. Trimming took off 6 bases at V and 1 base at J, with 9 bases between the two ends. This CDR3 is built from 13 residues. The CDR3 protein is CAIRGHENTEAFF. CDR3 nucleotide sequence: TGTGCCATCAGGGGACACGAGAACACTGAAGCTTTCTTT.

The chain links TRBV7-9 to TRBJ1-6; D might be TRBD1 (6 bases). V lost 1 base to trimming and J lost 7 bases, with 14 bases between them. This CDR3 is built from 16 residues. CDR1 is SEHNR and CDR2 is FQNEAQ in the germline V gene (reference sequence). The CDR3 bases are TGTGCCAGCAGCTTAGGAGGGGGGGACACCAATTCACCCCTCCACTTT. As protein: CASSLGGGDTNSPLHF.

V usage is TRBV2 and J usage is TRBJ2-2, with 10 bases aligning to TRBD1. Looked up from germline, CDR1 is SNHLY and CDR2 is FYNNEI. The CDR3 has 17 residues. V lost 10 bases and J lost 2; bases outside the gene matches: 13. This chain's CDR3 is CAIYIGTGDLNTGELFF. CDR3 coding DNA: TGTGCCATCTATATAGGGACAGGGGATCTCAACACCGGGGAGCTGTTTTTT.